This passage covers 22 T cell receptor beta chains from one sample sequenced in a study of PD-1 blockade in classical Hodgkin lymphoma. Profiled with immunoSEQ multiplex PCR; TCRdb holds only in-frame clones, not every one. This sample carries roughly 70,000 clones, more than 85% of them seen once, and the ten largest clones take approximately 2.5%. The sample's time point: newly diagnosed, previously untreated cHL patient sample. The specimen was peripheral blood mononuclear cells (PBMCs). The receptors were sampled from a human donor with classical Hodgkin lymphoma.

J is TRBJ2-5 and V is TRBV6-1, with D perhaps TRBD1 (6 bases). CDR1 and CDR2 (germline): MNHNS, SASEGT. CDR3 size: 14 residues. The V end was cut by 4 bases, the J end by 1 base, with 10 bases between. This chain's CDR3 is CASSGRQAQETQYF. The DNA of the CDR3 is TGTGCCAGCAGTGGTCGACAGGCCCAAGAGACCCAGTACTTC.

The chain combines TRBV11-3 with TRBJ2-2, with D perhaps matching TRBD2 (5 bases). Looked up from germline, CDR1 is SGHNT and CDR2 is YENEEA. Trimming removed 5 bases from V and 8 bases from J, with 12 bases in between. CDR3 length equals 13 residues. The CDR3 DNA is TGTGCCAGCAGCCCCACTAGTATAGGGGAGCTGTTTTTT. This translates into CASSPTSIGELFF.

The rearrangement joins TRBV27 to TRBJ2-2; TRBD2 is a possible D gene (6 bases). Looked up from germline, CDR1 is MNHEY and CDR2 is SMNVEV (reference sequence). Trimming removed 5 bases at V and 3 bases at J, with 16 bases between. CDR3 length: 16 amino acids. This CDR3 reads CASSPNSGLYTGELFF. DNA for the CDR3: TGTGCCAGCAGTCCTAATAGCGGCTTATACACCGGGGAGCTGTTTTTT.

This chain links TRBV7-8 with TRBJ2-1; TRBD2 agrees at 8 bases. CDR3 length: 14 amino acids. V lost 3 bases and J lost 4; bases outside the gene matches: 2. Germline CDR1 is SGHVS and CDR2 is FQNEAQ. The CDR3 DNA reads TGTGCCAGCAGCTTTCGGGGGGGGTACAATGAGCAGTTCTTC. Translating it yields CASSFRGGYNEQFF.

This chain connects TRBV30 to TRBJ1-4; 7 bases line up with TRBD1. The CDR3 loop spans 12 amino acids. The V gene's germline CDR1 is GTSNPN and CDR2 SVGIG (reference sequence). This chain's CDR3 is CASGQFLEKLFF. The CDR3 DNA is TGTGCATCGGGACAGTTCCTAGAAAAACTGTTTTTT.

In its sample, this clone was seen once. The CDR3 reads CASSADYEQYF. CDR3 sequence (DNA): TGCGCCAGCAGTGCTGACTACGAGCAGTACTTC. The rearrangement joins TRBV10-1 to TRBJ2-7; D remains unclear. Trimming stripped 4 bases from V and 3 bases from J, with 4 bases between. The germline gives CDR1 WNHNN, CDR2 SYGVQD (reference sequence). This CDR3 has 11 residues.

The chain joins TRBV5-1 to TRBJ2-3, with D unresolved. Germline-derived CDR1 and CDR2 are SGHRS and YFSETQ. CDR3 length: 14 residues. Trimming stripped 7 bases from V and 0 bases from J, with 12 bases between. The CDR3 DNA follows: TGCGCCAGCGAACTGGACGGGAGCACAGATACGCAGTATTTT. Its protein product is CASELDGSTDTQYF.

The chain has TRBV9 and TRBJ2-7, with a tentative D call TRBD1 (5 bases). From germline, CDR1 is SGDLS and CDR2 YYNGEE. The CDR3 runs to 14 residues. Trimming pared 1 base from V and 2 bases from J, leaving 10 bases between. The CDR3 nucleotides read TGTGCCAGCAGCGTATATGACAGCCCCTACGAGCAGTACTTC. It is translated as CASSVYDSPYEQYF.

The chain joins TRBV12-5 to TRBJ1-5; maybe TRBD1 (6 bases). Looked up from germline, CDR1 is LGHNT and CDR2 is FRNRAP. V lost 4 bases and J lost 0, with 16 bases in between. This CDR3 is built from 17 residues. In nucleotides, the CDR3 is TGTGCTAGTGGTTGGCAGGGGCTTTCAAATAGCAATCAGCCCCAGCATTTT. Protein product: CASGWQGLSNSNQPQHF. Complete variable domain (other parts from reference TRBV12-5 and TRBJ1-5): DARVTQTPRHKVTEMGQEVTMRCQPILGHNTVFWYRQTMMQGLELLAYFRNRAPLDDSGMPKDRFSAEMPDATLATLKIQPSEPRDSAVYFCASGWQGLSNSNQPQHFGDGTRLSIL.

The genes are TRBV10-3 and TRBJ2-1; 7 bases map to TRBD1. This CDR3 comprises 13 residues. Germline-derived CDR1 and CDR2 are ENHRY and SYGVKD. V lost 2 bases to trimming and J lost 9 bases; unmatched junction nucleotides: 4. As DNA, the CDR3 is TGTGCCATCAGTGAGACAGGGGTGGGTGAGCAGTTCTTC. This gives the protein CAISETGVGEQFF.

The chain has TRBV19 and TRBJ2-1; 9 bases agree with TRBD2. Germline CDR1 reads LNHDA; CDR2 reads SQIVND (reference sequence). The ends lost 5 bases at V and 8 bases at J; junction bases unmatched: 7. This CDR3 has 14 residues. The CDR3 loop reads CASSRREGRHEQFF. DNA of the CDR3: TGTGCCAGTAGTCGGCGGGAGGGCCGGCATGAGCAGTTCTTC. The full variable domain, its missing parts supplied by reference TRBV19 and TRBJ2-1, is DGGITQSPKYLFRKEGQNVTLSCEQNLNHDAMYWYRQDPGQGLRLIYYSQIVNDFQKGDIAEGYSVSREKKESFPLTVTSAQKNPTAFYLCASSRREGRHEQFFGPGTRLTVL.

The chain links TRBV5-1 to TRBJ1-3; 10 bases fit TRBD1. Germline V lookup: CDR1 SGHRS, CDR2 YFSETQ. V lost 4 bases to trimming and J lost 4 bases; unmatched junction nucleotides: 5. CDR3 length: 15 residues. The CDR3 nucleotides read TGCGCCAGCAGCCCATGGGACAGGGGAGGAAACACCATATATTTT. This encodes CASSPWDRGGNTIYF.

The V gene is TRBV7-2, the J gene TRBJ1-4, with 7 bases lining up with TRBD1. Germline V gene sequence: CDR1 SGHTA, CDR2 FQGNSA. Germline trimming cut 3 bases from V and 3 bases from J; bases unmatched to any gene: 1. This CDR3 contains 14 residues. CDR3 sequence: CASSLDRSNEKLFF. DNA of the CDR3: TGTGCCAGCAGCTTGGACAGGTCTAATGAAAAACTGTTTTTT.

The J gene is TRBJ2-7, the V gene TRBV5-1; D gene uncertain. V gave up 0 bases and J gave up 2 bases, with 12 bases separating them. CDR3 size: 15 residues. The germline V gene encodes CDR1 SGHRS and CDR2 YFSETQ. CDR3 sequence reads: CASSLARALTYEQYF. CDR3 coding DNA: TGCGCCAGCAGCTTGGCCCGGGCCTTAACCTACGAGCAGTACTTC.

This clone has a single count. V usage is TRBV27 and J usage is TRBJ1-5; a weak D match, TRBD1 (6 bases). CDR1 is MNHEY and CDR2 is SMNVEV in the germline V gene (reference sequence). The CDR3 length is 15 residues. The ends were cut back, 6 bases at V and 5 bases at J, with 17 bases in the middle. Here the CDR3 reads CASSPTQGMDQPQHF. For the CDR3, the DNA is TGTGCCAGCAGCCCAACTCAGGGGATGGATCAGCCCCAGCATTTT.

This clone was counted once. The rearrangement uses TRBV6-5 and TRBJ2-7, with TRBD1 matching over 7 bases. Germline lookup yields CDR1 MNHEY and CDR2 SVGAGI. Unmatched junction bases numbered 4, after V lost 2 bases and J lost 3 bases. The CDR3 contains 14 residues. The CDR3 DNA follows: TGTGCCAGCAGTTACCGGGGACAGAACTACGAGCAGTACTTC. It yields the protein CASSYRGQNYEQYF.

J is TRBJ2-1 and V is TRBV6-6; unclear D gene. This CDR3 comprises 12 residues. Trimming took 4 bases from V and 7 from J, leaving 8 bases between them. In germline, CDR1 is MNHNY, CDR2 SVGAGI (reference sequence). CDR3 sequence reads: CASSFEGNEQFF. The CDR3 DNA sequence: TGTGCCAGCAGTTTCGAAGGGAATGAGCAGTTCTTC.

The CDR3 DNA reads TGTGCCACCCAAGGACAGGGGTATTACGAGCAGTACTTC. Translated, it gives CATQGQGYYEQYF. The chain combines TRBV10-3 with TRBJ2-7; 9 bases are a match to TRBD1. Germline CDR1 reads ENHRY; CDR2 reads SYGVKD. The CDR3 spans 13 residues. The trim removed 10 bases at V and 4 bases at J, leaving 8 bases unmatched.

The chain is built from TRBV7-4 and TRBJ1-2; maybe TRBD1 (5 bases). The V gene lost 5 bases and the J gene lost 3 bases, with 16 bases spanning the gap. CDR3 length equals 15 residues. In germline, CDR1 is SGHVT, CDR2 SQSDAQ. The CDR3 region has the DNA TGTGCCAGCAGCACCGGGGGAGGATTGGACTATGGCTACACCTTC. It codes for CASSTGGGLDYGYTF.

DNA for the CDR3: TGCGCCAGCAGCTTGGCAGGGGAAGGTGGTGGAAACACCATATATTTT. As protein: CASSLAGEGGGNTIYF. The chain is built from TRBV5-1 and TRBJ1-3; D may be TRBD1 (6 bases). This CDR3 contains 16 residues. CDR1 SGHRS and CDR2 YFSETQ come from the germline V gene. The germline V and J ends were trimmed by 0 bases and 3 bases, with 13 bases remaining between them.

The J gene is TRBJ2-2, the V gene TRBV5-6; D possibly corresponds to TRBD1 (6 bases). The germline gives CDR1 SGHDT, CDR2 YYEEEE. The CDR3 extends over 15 amino acids. Between the trimmed V and J ends, which lost 2 bases and 2 bases, there was a span of 10 bases. This CDR3 is CASSFRRGNTGELFF. CDR3 in DNA: TGTGCCAGCAGCTTTCGCAGGGGCAACACCGGGGAGCTGTTTTTT.

The chain recombines TRBV5-1 with TRBJ1-2; D call uncertain. Germline assignment: CDR1 SGHRS and CDR2 YFSETQ. The CDR3 extends over 13 amino acids. Trimming took 5 bases from V and 7 from J, leaving 15 bases between them. As DNA, the CDR3 is TGCGCCAGCAGAAACAAAGGGCCGGGTGGCTACACCTTC. Amino acids: CASRNKGPGGYTF.